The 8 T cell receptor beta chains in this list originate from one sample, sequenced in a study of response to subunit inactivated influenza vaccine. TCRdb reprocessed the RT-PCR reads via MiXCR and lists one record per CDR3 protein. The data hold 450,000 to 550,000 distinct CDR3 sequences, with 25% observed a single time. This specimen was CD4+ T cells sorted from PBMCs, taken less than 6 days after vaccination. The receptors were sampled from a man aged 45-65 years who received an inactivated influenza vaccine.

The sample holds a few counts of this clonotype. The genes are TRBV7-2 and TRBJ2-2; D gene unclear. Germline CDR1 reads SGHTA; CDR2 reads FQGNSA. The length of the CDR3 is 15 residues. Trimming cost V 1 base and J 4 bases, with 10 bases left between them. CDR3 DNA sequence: TGTGCCAGCAGCTTAGTTCTCGCGATCACCGGGGAGCTGTTTTTT. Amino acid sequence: CASSLVLAITGELFF.

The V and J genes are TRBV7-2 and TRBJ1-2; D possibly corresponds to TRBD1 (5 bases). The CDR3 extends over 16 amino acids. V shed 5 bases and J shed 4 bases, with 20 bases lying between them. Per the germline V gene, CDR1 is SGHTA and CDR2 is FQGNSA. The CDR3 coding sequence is TGTGCCAGCAGCCCGTTAACGATTCAGGGCCCCTATGGCTACACCTTC. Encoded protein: CASSPLTIQGPYGYTF.

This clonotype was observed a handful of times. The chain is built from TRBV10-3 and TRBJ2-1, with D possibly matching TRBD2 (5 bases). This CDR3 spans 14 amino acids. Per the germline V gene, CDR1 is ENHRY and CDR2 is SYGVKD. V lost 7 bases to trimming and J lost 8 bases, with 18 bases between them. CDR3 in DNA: TGTGCCATCACCACAAGCGGCTTTAGCGATGAGCAGTTCTTC. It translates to CAITTSGFSDEQFF.

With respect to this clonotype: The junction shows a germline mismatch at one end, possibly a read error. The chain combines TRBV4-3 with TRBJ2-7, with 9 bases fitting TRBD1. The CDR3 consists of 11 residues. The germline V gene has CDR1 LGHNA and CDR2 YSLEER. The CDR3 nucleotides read TGCGCCAGCAGCGGACGGGACAGGGCCCTATTC. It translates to CASSGRDRALF.

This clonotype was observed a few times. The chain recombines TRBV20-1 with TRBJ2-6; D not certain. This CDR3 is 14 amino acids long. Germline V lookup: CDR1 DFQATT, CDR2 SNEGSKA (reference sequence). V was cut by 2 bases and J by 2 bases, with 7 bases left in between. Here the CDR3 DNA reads TGCAGTGCTAGATTGGGGACTGGGGCCAACGTCCTGACTTTC. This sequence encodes CSARLGTGANVLTF.

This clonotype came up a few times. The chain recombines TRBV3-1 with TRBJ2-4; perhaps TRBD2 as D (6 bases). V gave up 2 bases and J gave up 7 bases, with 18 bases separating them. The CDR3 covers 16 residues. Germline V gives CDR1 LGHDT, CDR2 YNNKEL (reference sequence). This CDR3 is CASSQTGLSPGNIQYF. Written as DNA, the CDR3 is TGTGCCAGCAGCCAAACGGGACTCAGCCCAGGGAACATTCAGTACTTC. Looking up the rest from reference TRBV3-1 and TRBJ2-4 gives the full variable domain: DTAVSQTPKYLVTQMGNDKSIKCEQNLGHDTMYWYKQDSKKFLKIMFSYNNKELIINETVPNRFSPKSPDKAHLNLHINSLELGDSAVYFCASSQTGLSPGNIQYFGAGTRLSVL.

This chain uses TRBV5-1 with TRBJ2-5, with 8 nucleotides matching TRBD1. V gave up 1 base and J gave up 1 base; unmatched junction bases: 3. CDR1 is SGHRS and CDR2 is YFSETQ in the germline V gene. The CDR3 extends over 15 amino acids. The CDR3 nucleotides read TGCGCCAGCAGCTTGATAGGACAGGGCCAAGAGACCCAGTACTTC. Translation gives CASSLIGQGQETQYF.

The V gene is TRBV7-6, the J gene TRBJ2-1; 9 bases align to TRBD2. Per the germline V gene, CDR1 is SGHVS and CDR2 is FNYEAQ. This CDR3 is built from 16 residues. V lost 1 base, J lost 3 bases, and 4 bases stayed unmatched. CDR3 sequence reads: CASSLVLAGNYNEQFF. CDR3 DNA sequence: TGTGCCAGCAGCTTAGTACTAGCGGGTAACTACAATGAGCAGTTCTTC.